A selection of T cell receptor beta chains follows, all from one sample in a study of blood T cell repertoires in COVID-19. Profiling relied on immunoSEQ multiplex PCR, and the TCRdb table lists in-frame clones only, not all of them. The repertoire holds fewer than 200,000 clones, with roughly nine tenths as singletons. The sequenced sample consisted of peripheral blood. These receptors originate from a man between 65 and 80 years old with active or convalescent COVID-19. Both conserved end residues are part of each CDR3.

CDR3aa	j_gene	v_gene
CASSYSAGSGREKLFF	TRBJ1-4	TRBV6-5
CASSIFQGLYNSPLHF	TRBJ1-6	TRBV5-1
CASRTWDIRNTIYF	TRBJ1-3	TRBV6-5
CASSLVAGAGNTIYF	TRBJ1-3	TRBV7-8
CASSARTGLNGYTF	TRBJ1-2	TRBV9
CAYRQGSYEQYF	TRBJ2-7	TRBV30
CASTGTPYNEQFF	TRBJ2-1	TRBV28
CASSLGWLGANEKLFF	TRBJ1-4	TRBV5-1
CASSQGPNYGYTF	TRBJ1-2	TRBV5-4
CASSPRAWDSGGGGYTF	TRBJ1-2	TRBV18
CASSLGLAGMETQYF	TRBJ2-5	TRBV6-6
CASGQTYTEAFF	TRBJ1-1	TRBV5-6
CASSLTRANYGYTF	TRBJ1-2	TRBV7-2
CASSETVSEKLFF	TRBJ1-4	TRBV2
CASSLGTEFSGNTIYF	TRBJ1-3	TRBV28
CASSLQIGGAGNQPQHF	TRBJ1-5	TRBV11-2
CASSFEGTEAFF	TRBJ1-1	TRBV7-9
CASSTPREATNEKLFF	TRBJ1-4	TRBV19
CASSSTSTGELFF	TRBJ2-2	TRBV2
CASSQNRGLGEKLFF	TRBJ1-4	TRBV4-1
CASSPVAGYGYTF	TRBJ1-2	TRBV5-1
CASSDRVGAEAFF	TRBJ1-1	TRBV18
CASSPGIGSETQYF	TRBJ2-5	TRBV7-9
CASSTRTGGWETQYF	TRBJ2-5	TRBV7-3
CASSQDSRGGASTGELFF	TRBJ2-2	TRBV4-1
CSVTGSVNTEAFF	TRBJ1-1	TRBV29-1
CASSVAGSNQPQHF	TRBJ1-5	TRBV9
CASSPTSGSFEQYF	TRBJ2-7	TRBV7-9
CASSPPGTINSGANVLTF	TRBJ2-6	TRBV18
CASYSGGQGVNGELFF	TRBJ2-2	TRBV2
CASSLAPPRSEQYF	TRBJ2-7	TRBV7-2
CASSYQGQGTEAFF	TRBJ1-1	TRBV6-5
CASSQVISGQGGYTF	TRBJ1-2	TRBV3-1/TRBV3-2
CASSQVPLTSGIYTDTQYF	TRBJ2-3	TRBV4-1
CSVEGTQGAEGYTF	TRBJ1-2	TRBV29-1
CASSLVGTGGRYTF	TRBJ1-2	TRBV7-9
CASSQSRGSGETQYF	TRBJ2-5	TRBV11-2
CASSPQGRGGEQYF	TRBJ2-7	TRBV18
CASREDSTLNEKLFF	TRBJ1-4	TRBV6-5
CASSVMGASYNSPLHF	TRBJ1-6	TRBV9
CASGLEMMNTEAFF	TRBJ1-1	TRBV12-5
CASSSGQSGELFF	TRBJ2-2	TRBV27
CASSPIEKLFF	TRBJ1-4	TRBV3-1/TRBV3-2
CSARGSYEQYF	TRBJ2-7	TRBV29-1
CATSWARTENYGYTF	TRBJ1-2	TRBV15
CASSLLTGEYEQYF	TRBJ2-7	TRBV5-1
CASSDRRYATNEKLFF	TRBJ1-4	TRBV23-1
CASSVRQGANYGYTF	TRBJ1-2	TRBV7-9
CASSQAQGVLREKLFF	TRBJ1-4	TRBV3-1/TRBV3-2
CASSLEAGAPLTDTQYF	TRBJ2-3	TRBV13
CASSGTDRVAEAFF	TRBJ1-1	TRBV2
CASSPTVAKNIQYF	TRBJ2-4	TRBV9
CASSPQGGAGQPQHF	TRBJ1-5	TRBV18
CASWGTGFNSPLHF	TRBJ1-6	TRBV2
CASNQAGGTHGNTIYF	TRBJ1-3	TRBV5-5
CASSQEPAGADSYEQYF	TRBJ2-7	TRBV4-1
CASSLAATGHGYTF	TRBJ1-2	TRBV7-2
CASSSREGRSNQPQHF	TRBJ1-5	TRBV7-8